These 28 T cell receptor beta chains share one sample of origin, sequenced in a study of T-cell memory formation after mild COVID-19. Each CDR3 protein gets one entry after TCRdb re-called the 5' RACE reads with MiXCR. Of about 470,000 distinct CDR3 sequences listed, more than 20% were seen once; the top ten hold approximately 13%. The material sequenced was PBMCs or a T cell subset sorted from them (not recorded which). All receptors derive from an adult woman who had mild COVID-19 (a few samples of this study predate the infection). Cell type and time point are not known.

The chain has TRBV6-1 and TRBJ2-7; D gene ambiguous. Germline-derived CDR1 and CDR2 are MNHNS and SASEGT. This CDR3 is 11 amino acids long. V lost 11 bases and J lost 4, with 12 bases in between. In DNA form, the CDR3 reads TGTGCCTTGAAGGGCCAATACGAGCAGTACTTC. This codes for CALKGQYEQYF.

In this sample, this clonotype turned up a few times. This chain links TRBV11-3 with TRBJ2-6; D remains unclear. V was clipped by 1 base and J by 0 bases, with 7 bases between them. The CDR3 covers 16 residues. Germline V gene sequence: CDR1 SGHNT, CDR2 YENEEA. CDR3: CASSLGHYSGANVLTF. In nucleotides, the CDR3 is TGTGCCAGCAGCTTAGGTCACTACTCTGGGGCCAACGTCCTGACTTTC. Using reference TRBV11-3 and TRBJ2-6 for the parts outside the CDR3, the full variable domain is EAGVVQSPRYKIIEKKQPVAFWCNPISGHNTLYWYLQNLGQGPELLIRYENEEAVDDSQLPKDRFSAERLKGVDSTLKIQPAELGDSAVYLCASSLGHYSGANVLTFGAGSRLTVL.

This clonotype was counted between two and nine times. The rearrangement links TRBV12-3 or TRBV12-4 to TRBJ2-1; no reliable D call. CDR3 length equals 11 residues. V dropped 5 bases and J dropped 9 bases, with 8 bases sitting between them. The CDR3 loop is CASSPVTEQFF. For the CDR3, the DNA is TGTGCCAGCAGTCCTGTGACTGAGCAGTTCTTC.

The chain recombines TRBV7-9 with TRBJ1-2; D might be TRBD1 (5 bases). The CDR3 extends over 17 amino acids. CDR1 is SEHNR, CDR2 FQNEAQ, per germline (reference sequence). Trimming stripped 1 base from V and 6 bases from J, with 21 bases between. The CDR3 spells CASSLGATGHGGNGYTF. In nucleotides, the CDR3 is TGTGCCAGCAGCTTAGGAGCTACCGGTCATGGGGGAAATGGCTACACCTTC.

The chain recombines TRBV7-9 with TRBJ2-1, with 7 positions matching TRBD1. J was trimmed by 4 bases and V by 5 bases; bases with no gene match: 8. The CDR3 sequence is 15 residues long. CDR1 and CDR2 (germline): SEHNR, FQNEAQ (reference sequence). The CDR3 nucleotides are TGTGCCAGCAGCCACCGGGACAGTCGATACAATGAGCAGTTCTTC. Its translation: CASSHRDSRYNEQFF.

Here the CDR3 DNA reads TGTGCCAGCAGCAAACAGGAGAACACTGAAGCTTTCTTT. This sequence encodes CASSKQENTEAFF. The rearrangement joins TRBV5-5 to TRBJ1-1; D is perhaps TRBD1 (5 bases). The CDR3 has 13 residues. V lost 4 bases and J 1 base, leaving 8 bases between the germline ends. From germline, CDR1 is SGHKS and CDR2 YYEKEE (reference sequence). Together with reference TRBV5-5 and TRBJ1-1, the CDR3 gives the full variable domain: DAGVTQSPTHLIKTRGQQVTLRCSPISGHKSVSWYQQVLGQGPQFIFQYYEKEERGRGNFPDRFSARQFPNYSSELNVNALLLGDSALYLCASSKQENTEAFFGQGTRLTVV.

The chain combines TRBV29-1 with TRBJ2-1; D not resolved. The CDR3 is 13 amino acids. Germline CDR1 is SQVTM and CDR2 is ANQGSEA. V lost 4 bases and J lost 0, with 7 bases in between. CDR3 DNA: TGCAGCGTTGTGCAGTTCTCCTACAATGAGCAGTTCTTC. It specifies CSVVQFSYNEQFF.

This sequence joins TRBV12-3 or TRBV12-4 and TRBJ1-2, with TRBD1 matching 7 bases. V shed 7 bases and J 7 bases; nucleotides not matched to a gene: 18. This CDR3 spans 16 amino acids. Here the CDR3 reads CASTKPETGKRSGYTF. The CDR3 DNA sequence: TGTGCCAGCACCAAACCGGAGACAGGGAAGAGGTCTGGCTACACCTTC.

The V gene is TRBV5-1, the J gene TRBJ2-3; 12 nucleotides align to TRBD2. Germline loops: CDR1 SGHRS, CDR2 YFSETQ. V shed 1 base and J 6 bases; nucleotides not matched to a gene: 6. The CDR3 covers 16 residues. The CDR3 protein is CASSLMASGRADTQYF. The CDR3 DNA reads TGCGCCAGCAGCTTGATGGCTAGCGGGAGGGCCGATACGCAGTATTTT.

Written as DNA, the CDR3 is TGTGCCAGCAGTGAATTAAAGGGGAAGGATAATTCACCCCTCCACTTT. It codes for CASSELKGKDNSPLHF. This chain uses TRBV25-1 with TRBJ1-6, with a weak D call TRBD1 (5 bases). V lost 1 base, J lost 5 bases, and 12 bases lay in between. The CDR3 loop spans 16 amino acids. Germline loops: CDR1 MGHDK, CDR2 SYGVNS.

This clonotype was detected once. J is TRBJ1-1 and V is TRBV29-1; 8 bases are shared with TRBD1. The germline V gene encodes CDR1 SQVTM and CDR2 ANQGSEA. The CDR3 has 14 amino acids. The trim removed 6 bases at V and 0 bases at J, leaving 6 bases unmatched. The DNA of the CDR3 is TGCAGCGTCGCCCGGACAGGGATGAACACTGAAGCTTTCTTT. Protein sequence: CSVARTGMNTEAFF.

This chain connects TRBV7-2 to TRBJ1-2; D is uncertain. The CDR3 contains 15 residues. Germline CDR1 is SGHTA and CDR2 is FQGNSA. With 2 bases removed from V and 5 bases from J, the gap between germline ends came to 15 bases. CDR3 sequence reads: CASSLRVDYPYGYTF. CDR3 in DNA: TGTGCCAGCAGCTTAAGAGTTGATTATCCTTATGGCTACACCTTC.

The table lists this clonotype with a few counts. The chain links TRBV7-9 to TRBJ2-1; D perhaps matches TRBD1 (5 bases). Germline CDR1 SEHNR, CDR2 FQNEAQ (reference sequence). The CDR3 covers 15 residues. The V end was cut by 3 bases, the J end by 9 bases, with 18 bases between. The CDR3 DNA reads as TGTGCCAGCAGCTTTGGAATAGCCAGGGCCGGTGAGCAGTTCTTC. Translating gives CASSFGIARAGEQFF.

This clonotype was observed a few times. The chain combines TRBV5-5 with TRBJ2-3; D is undetermined. With 0 bases removed from V and 3 bases from J, the gap between germline ends came to 11 bases. Germline V lookup: CDR1 SGHKS, CDR2 YYEKEE (reference sequence). This CDR3 has 15 amino acids. CDR3: CASSLAVLGTDTQYF. The CDR3 nucleotides read TGTGCCAGCAGCTTGGCCGTGCTAGGTACAGATACGCAGTATTTT.

This clonotype was seen a handful of times. The CDR3 bases are TGCGCCAGCAGGTCGGGACAGGCTCAAGGCGAGCAGTTCTTC. Translated: CASRSGQAQGEQFF. The J gene is TRBJ2-1, the V gene TRBV5-1; 8 nucleotides agree with TRBD1. Germline V gene lookup returns CDR1 SGHRS and CDR2 YFSETQ. Trimming cost V 5 bases and J 10 bases; bases outside gene matches: 11. The CDR3 runs 14 residues.

A few counts support this clonotype. The V and J genes are TRBV30 and TRBJ2-3, with a weak D call TRBD2 (6 bases). With 4 bases removed from V and 2 bases from J, the gap between germline ends came to 16 bases. Germline assignment: CDR1 GTSNPN and CDR2 SVGIG (reference sequence). The length of the CDR3 is 15 residues. The CDR3 DNA is TGTGCCTGGATAAGGACGGGAGTGGACACAGATACGCAGTATTTT. As protein: CAWIRTGVDTDTQYF.

With regard to this clonotype: A single base separates this from a much larger clone, so it may be a read error. The rearrangement links TRBV28 to TRBJ2-2; D remains unclear. The CDR3 is 12 residues long. Germline V gives CDR1 MDHEN, CDR2 SYDVKM. Trimming cost V 6 bases and J 9 bases, with 11 bases left between them. The CDR3 protein is CASSLLPRELFF. The CDR3 region has the DNA TGTGCCAGCAGCCTCCTTCCCCGGGAGCTGTTTTTT.

In this sample, this clonotype turned up once. V and J are TRBV11-2 and TRBJ2-2; the D gene is possibly TRBD2 (6 bases). With 5 bases removed from V and 5 bases from J, the gap between germline ends came to 18 bases. Germline CDR1 is SGHAT and CDR2 is FQNNGV. This CDR3 region has 16 residues. The DNA for the CDR3 is TGTGCCAGCAGCCCGCGCCTGGGGGGAAGGACCGGGGAGCTGTTTTTT. As protein: CASSPRLGGRTGELFF.

In this sample, this clonotype turned up a few times. The chain recombines TRBV7-2 with TRBJ2-3; TRBD2 agrees at 7 bases. The CDR3 totals 13 residues. V lost 1 base and J lost 10; bases outside the gene matches: 5. CDR1 is SGHTA, CDR2 FQGNSA, per germline. CDR3 protein: CASSLGWLAAQYF. CDR3 coding DNA: TGTGCCAGCAGCTTAGGGTGGCTAGCGGCGCAGTATTTT.

This clonotype was seen only a few times. The genes are TRBV18 and TRBJ2-7; 9 bases line up with TRBD1. The trim removed 3 bases at V and 2 bases at J, leaving 8 bases unmatched. CDR1 and CDR2 (germline): KGHSH, LQKENI. The CDR3 runs to 16 residues. CDR3 in amino acids: CASSPLSGTGPYEQYF. CDR3 DNA sequence: TGTGCCAGCTCACCTCTATCCGGGACAGGGCCCTACGAGCAGTACTTC. The whole variable domain, remainder taken from reference TRBV18 and TRBJ2-7, is NAGVMQNPRHLVRRRGQEARLRCSPMKGHSHVYWYRQLPEEGLKFMVYLQKENIIDESGMPKERFSAEFPKEGPSILRIQQVVRGDSAAYFCASSPLSGTGPYEQYFGPGTRLTVT.

V is TRBV7-2 and J is TRBJ1-6; TRBD1 is a possible D gene (6 bases). This CDR3 region has 16 residues. The germline V gene encodes CDR1 SGHTA and CDR2 FQGNSA. The V and J ends lost 4 bases and 7 bases respectively, with 17 bases between them. The CDR3 coding sequence is TGTGCCAGCAGCTCCCCCTGGAGGGGGTTAAATTCACCCCTCCACTTT. This encodes CASSSPWRGLNSPLHF.

The chain employs TRBV27 and TRBJ2-1; 10 nucleotides match TRBD2. Germline V lookup: CDR1 MNHEY, CDR2 SMNVEV (reference sequence). This CDR3 has 15 amino acids. V trimming: 7 bases; J trimming: 2 bases; junction bases outside the gene matches: 5. The CDR3 sequence is CASIAGTSAYNEQFF. CDR3 nucleotides: TGTGCCAGCATCGCCGGGACTAGCGCCTACAATGAGCAGTTCTTC.

The chain recombines TRBV15 with TRBJ2-3; D is possibly TRBD1 or TRBD2 (5 bases each). This CDR3 spans 16 amino acids. V lost 1 base to trimming and J lost 2 bases, with 13 bases between them. The germline V gene encodes CDR1 LNHNV and CDR2 YYDKDF (reference sequence). This chain's CDR3 is CATSRGDPTNTDTQYF. CDR3 DNA sequence: TGTGCCACCAGCAGAGGGGACCCAACTAACACAGATACGCAGTATTTT. The whole variable domain, remainder taken from reference TRBV15 and TRBJ2-3, is DAMVIQNPRYQVTQFGKPVTLSCSQTLNHNVMYWYQQKSSQAPKLLFHYYDKDFNNEADTPDNFQSRRPNTSFCFLDIRSPGLGDTAMYLCATSRGDPTNTDTQYFGPGTRLTVL.

This clonotype appeared a few times. The chain couples TRBV20-1 to TRBJ2-1; weak D call: TRBD1 (5 bases). The ends were cut back, 3 bases at V and 3 bases at J, with 12 bases in the middle. CDR1 and CDR2 (germline): DFQATT, SNEGSKA (reference sequence). This CDR3 contains 14 residues. As DNA, the CDR3 is TGCAGTGCTAGCAGGGTGGGCAGCTACAATGAGCAGTTCTTC. This sequence encodes CSASRVGSYNEQFF.

Only a few counts were recorded for this clonotype. The chain couples TRBV5-6 to TRBJ2-1; D is uncertain. Germline CDR1 and CDR2: SGHDT and YYEEEE. V shed 2 bases and J shed 9 bases, with 9 bases lying between them. The CDR3 consists of 12 residues. CDR3 protein: CASSLGWGEQFF. CDR3 nucleotides: TGTGCCAGCAGCTTAGGTTGGGGTGAGCAGTTCTTC.

This clonotype was observed a handful of times. The chain uses TRBV19 and TRBJ2-2; TRBD2 aligns across 10 bases. There are 18 residues in the CDR3. The ends lost 0 bases at V and 3 bases at J; junction bases unmatched: 7. The germline gives CDR1 LNHDA, CDR2 SQIVND (reference sequence). The CDR3 loop reads CASSIDRRLAGDTGELFF. The CDR3 bases are TGTGCCAGTAGTATAGATCGGCGGCTAGCGGGAGACACCGGGGAGCTGTTTTTT.

This chain joins TRBV24-1 and TRBJ2-2; the D gene is possibly TRBD2 (6 bases). V lost 8 bases, J lost 1 base, and 19 bases lay in between. The germline V gene has CDR1 KGHDR and CDR2 SFDVKD. This CDR3 is built from 17 residues. Here the CDR3 reads CATTDAPRDWNTGELFF. In DNA form, the CDR3 reads TGTGCCACCACCGACGCCCCCCGGGACTGGAACACCGGGGAGCTGTTTTTT.

This clonotype was detected only a few times. The CDR3 here is CASSLTRLAGDDEQFF. Here the CDR3 DNA reads TGTGCCAGCAGCTTAACCCGACTAGCGGGAGATGATGAGCAGTTCTTC. The chain carries TRBV5-5 and TRBJ2-1, with 12 bases matching TRBD2. V was pared by 2 bases and J by 8 bases, with 8 bases of the junction left unmatched. This CDR3 is 16 amino acids long. Germline V gives CDR1 SGHKS, CDR2 YYEKEE (reference sequence).